The 10 T cell receptor beta chains below were found in one sample sequenced in a study of CD8+ T cells in alopecia areata. Extracted RNA was reverse transcribed, and the resulting cDNA served as sequencing template. Libraries were prepared by immunoSEQ multiplex PCR; TCRdb keeps only in-frame clonotypes and omits some of them. Of about 180,000 clones in the sample, 59% are singletons; the top ten hold roughly 14%. This specimen was CD4+ T cells sorted from blood, taken at week 0. These TCRs come from a human donor with alopecia areata.

This clone was observed a few times. This sequence joins TRBV29-1 and TRBJ2-1, with no clear D. Germline V gives CDR1 SQVTM, CDR2 ANQGSEA. This CDR3 has 10 residues. The V gene lost 6 bases and the J gene lost 6 bases, with 6 bases spanning the gap. The CDR3 sequence: CSVLGNEQFF. In DNA form, the CDR3 reads TGCAGCGTATTGGGCAATGAGCAGTTCTTC.

This clone was found once. The chain employs TRBV18 and TRBJ1-5; tentative D call: TRBD1 (6 bases). The CDR3 is 14 amino acids. Germline V gene lookup returns CDR1 KGHSH and CDR2 LQKENI. V was pared by 8 bases and J by 7 bases, with 18 bases between. The CDR3 region is CASTLGGAGQPQHF. The DNA for the CDR3 is TGTGCCAGCACGTTGGGGGGGGCTGGACAGCCCCAGCATTTT.

The count of this clone is one. CDR3 region: CASSSSWDSKDLNQPQHF. The CDR3 DNA sequence: TGTGCCAGCAGTTCTTCCTGGGACTCAAAAGACCTTAATCAGCCCCAGCATTTT. The chain joins TRBV27 to TRBJ1-5; D perhaps matches TRBD1 (5 bases). In germline, CDR1 is MNHEY, CDR2 SMNVEV (reference sequence). The V gene lost 4 bases and the J gene lost 4 bases, with 23 bases spanning the gap. CDR3 size: 18 residues.

V and J are TRBV7-2 and TRBJ2-5; 7 bases match TRBD2. J lost 5 bases, V lost 11 bases, and 20 bases had no gene match. Germline CDR1 reads SGHTA; CDR2 reads FQGNSA. The CDR3 runs to 16 residues. The CDR3 loop is CAGNQGTRAGRETQYF. In nucleotides, the CDR3 is TGTGCCGGCAACCAAGGGACGAGAGCGGGGCGGGAGACCCAGTACTTC. The whole variable domain, remainder taken from reference TRBV7-2 and TRBJ2-5, is GAGVSQSPSNKVTEKGKDVELRCDPISGHTALYWYRQSLGQGLEFLIYFQGNSAPDKSGLPSDRFSAERTGGSVSTLTIQRTQQEDSAVYLCAGNQGTRAGRETQYFGPGTRLLVL.

The chain uses TRBV13 and TRBJ2-7; D is unresolved. The germline V and J ends were trimmed by 1 base and 2 bases, with 3 bases remaining between them. The germline V gene encodes CDR1 PRHDT and CDR2 FYEKMQ (reference sequence). The CDR3 covers 12 residues. The CDR3 protein is CASSLVAYEQYF. The CDR3, as DNA: TGTGCCAGCAGCTTAGTTGCCTACGAGCAGTACTTC.

This clone was seen a handful of times. The rearrangement joins TRBV2 to TRBJ2-7; D assignment may be TRBD1 or TRBD2 (5 bases each). Germline V CDR1 and CDR2: SNHLY, FYNNEI. The CDR3 contains 16 residues. Trimming left V 2 bases short and J 3 bases short, with 17 bases between. The CDR3 region has the DNA TGTGCCAGCAGTGAAATCGGGGACCCTAGAATCTACGAGCAGTACTTC. This gives the protein CASSEIGDPRIYEQYF.

This clone occurred a few times. This chain uses TRBV11-2 with TRBJ2-2; either TRBD1 or TRBD2 may fit D (5 bases each). The length of the CDR3 is 15 residues. V dropped 4 bases and J dropped 1 base, with 10 bases sitting between them. Germline V gene sequence: CDR1 SGHAT, CDR2 FQNNGV. DNA of the CDR3: TGTGCCAGCAGCTACCGGGACGGGAACACCGGGGAGCTGTTTTTT. Translating gives CASSYRDGNTGELFF.

The genes are TRBV25-1 and TRBJ1-1; no definite D call. Germline CDR1 is MGHDK and CDR2 is SYGVNS. The CDR3 length is 12 residues. Between the trimmed V and J ends, which lost 4 bases and 8 bases, there was a span of 11 bases. CDR3 protein: CASSGLRREAFF. The CDR3, as DNA: TGTGCCAGCAGTGGTTTGAGGAGGGAAGCTTTCTTT.

V usage is TRBV7-8 and J usage is TRBJ2-2; D is possibly TRBD1 (5 bases). CDR1 and CDR2 (germline): SGHVS, FQNEAQ. V was clipped by 3 bases and J by 0 bases, with 8 bases between them. The CDR3 length is 15 residues. CDR3 region: CASSFQTANTGELFF. The CDR3 nucleotides read TGTGCCAGCAGCTTTCAGACAGCGAACACCGGGGAGCTGTTTTTT.

V is TRBV5-6 and J is TRBJ2-2; 7 nucleotides match TRBD1. CDR1 is SGHDT, CDR2 YYEEEE, per germline. The CDR3 length is 15 residues. Trimming at V came to 0 bases and at J to 2 bases, leaving 1 base not matched to a gene. The CDR3 is CASSLGQGNTGELFF. The CDR3 coding sequence is TGTGCCAGCAGCTTGGGACAGGGCAACACCGGGGAGCTGTTTTTT.